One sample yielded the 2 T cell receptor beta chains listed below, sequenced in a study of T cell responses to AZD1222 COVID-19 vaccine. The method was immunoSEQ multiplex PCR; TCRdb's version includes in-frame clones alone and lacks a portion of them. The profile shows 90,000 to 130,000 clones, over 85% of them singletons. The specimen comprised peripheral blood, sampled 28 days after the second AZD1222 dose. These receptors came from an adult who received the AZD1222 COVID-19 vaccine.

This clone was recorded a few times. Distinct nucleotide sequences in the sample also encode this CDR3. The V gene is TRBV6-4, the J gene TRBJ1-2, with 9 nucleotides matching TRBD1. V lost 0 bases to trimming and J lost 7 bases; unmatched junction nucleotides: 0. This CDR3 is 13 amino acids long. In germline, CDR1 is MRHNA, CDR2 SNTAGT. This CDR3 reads CASSDSDRGGYTF. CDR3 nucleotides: TGTGCCAGCAGTGACTCGGACAGGGGTGGCTACACCTTC.

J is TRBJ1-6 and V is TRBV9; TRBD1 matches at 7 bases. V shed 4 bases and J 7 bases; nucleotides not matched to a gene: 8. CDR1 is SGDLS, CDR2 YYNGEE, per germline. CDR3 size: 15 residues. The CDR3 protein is CASSPQTGRNSPLHF. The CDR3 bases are TGTGCCAGCAGCCCCCAGACAGGGAGAAATTCACCCCTCCACTTT.